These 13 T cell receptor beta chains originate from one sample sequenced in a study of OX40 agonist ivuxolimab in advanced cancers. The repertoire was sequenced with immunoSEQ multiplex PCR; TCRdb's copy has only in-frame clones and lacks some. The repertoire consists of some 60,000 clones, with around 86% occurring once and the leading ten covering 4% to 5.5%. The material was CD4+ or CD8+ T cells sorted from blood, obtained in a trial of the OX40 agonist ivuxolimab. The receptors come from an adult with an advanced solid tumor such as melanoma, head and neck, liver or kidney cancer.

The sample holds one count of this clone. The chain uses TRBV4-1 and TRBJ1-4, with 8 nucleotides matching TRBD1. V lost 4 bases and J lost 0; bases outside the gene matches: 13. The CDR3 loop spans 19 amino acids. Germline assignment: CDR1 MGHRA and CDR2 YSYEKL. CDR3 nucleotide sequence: TGCGCCAGCAGCCGTACTTACAGGGGGGGAGTTGCAACTAATGAAAAACTGTTTTTT. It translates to CASSRTYRGGVATNEKLFF.

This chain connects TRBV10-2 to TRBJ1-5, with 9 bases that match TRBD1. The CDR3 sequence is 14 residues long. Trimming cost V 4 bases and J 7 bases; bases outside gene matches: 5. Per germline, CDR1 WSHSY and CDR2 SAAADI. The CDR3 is CASSVQGAGQPQHF. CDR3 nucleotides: TGCGCCAGCAGTGTACAGGGGGCCGGGCAGCCCCAGCATTTT.

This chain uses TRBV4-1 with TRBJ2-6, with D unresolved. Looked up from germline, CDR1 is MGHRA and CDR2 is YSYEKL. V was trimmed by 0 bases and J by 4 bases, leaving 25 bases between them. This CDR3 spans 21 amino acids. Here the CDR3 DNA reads TGCGCCAGCAGCCAAGATCTTTCATCCAAGACGAGTTTATGGGGGGCCAACGTCCTGACTTTC. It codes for CASSQDLSSKTSLWGANVLTF.

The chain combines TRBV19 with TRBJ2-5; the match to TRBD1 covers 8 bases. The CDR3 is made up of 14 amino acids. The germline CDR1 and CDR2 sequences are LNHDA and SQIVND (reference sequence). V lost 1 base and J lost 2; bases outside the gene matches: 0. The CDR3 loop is CASSIGTGQETQYF. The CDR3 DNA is TGTGCCAGTAGTATAGGGACAGGGCAAGAGACCCAGTACTTC.

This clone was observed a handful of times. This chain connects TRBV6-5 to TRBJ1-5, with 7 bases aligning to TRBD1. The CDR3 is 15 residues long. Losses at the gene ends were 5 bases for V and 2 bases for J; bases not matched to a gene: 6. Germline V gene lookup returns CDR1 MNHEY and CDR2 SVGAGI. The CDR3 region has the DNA TGTGCCAGCAGTCAAACAGGGGCCCGCAATCAGCCCCAGCATTTT. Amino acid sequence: CASSQTGARNQPQHF.

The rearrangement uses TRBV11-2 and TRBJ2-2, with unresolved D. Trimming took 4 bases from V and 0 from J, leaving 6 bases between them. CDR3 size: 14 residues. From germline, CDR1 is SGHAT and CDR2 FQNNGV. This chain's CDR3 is CASSYTANTGELFF. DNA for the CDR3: TGTGCCAGCAGCTACACTGCGAACACCGGGGAGCTGTTTTTT.

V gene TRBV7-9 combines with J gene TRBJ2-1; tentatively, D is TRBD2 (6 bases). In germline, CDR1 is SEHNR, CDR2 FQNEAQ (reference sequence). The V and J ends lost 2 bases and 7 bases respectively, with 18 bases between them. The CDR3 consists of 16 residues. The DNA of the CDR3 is TGTGCCAGCAGCTTATCCCCGGGGCGGCGGGATAATGAGCAGTTCTTC. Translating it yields CASSLSPGRRDNEQFF.

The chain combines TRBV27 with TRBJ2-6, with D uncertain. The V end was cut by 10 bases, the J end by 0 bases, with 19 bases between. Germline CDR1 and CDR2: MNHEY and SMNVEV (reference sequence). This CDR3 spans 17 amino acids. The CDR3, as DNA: TGTGCCAACGATCCCCAAGGCCATGCCTCTGGGGCCAACGTCCTGACTTTC. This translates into CANDPQGHASGANVLTF. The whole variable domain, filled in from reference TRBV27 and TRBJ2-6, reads EAQVTQNPRYLITVTGKKLTVTCSQNMNHEYMSWYRQDPGLGLRQIYYSMNVEVTDKGDVPEGYKVSRKEKRNFPLILESPSPNQTSLYFCANDPQGHASGANVLTFGAGSRLTVL.

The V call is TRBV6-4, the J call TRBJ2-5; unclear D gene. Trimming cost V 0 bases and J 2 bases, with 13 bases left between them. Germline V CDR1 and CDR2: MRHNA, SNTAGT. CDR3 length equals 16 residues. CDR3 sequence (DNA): TGTGCCAGCAGTGACTCATTACTCCACGGGCAAGAGACCCAGTACTTC. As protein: CASSDSLLHGQETQYF.

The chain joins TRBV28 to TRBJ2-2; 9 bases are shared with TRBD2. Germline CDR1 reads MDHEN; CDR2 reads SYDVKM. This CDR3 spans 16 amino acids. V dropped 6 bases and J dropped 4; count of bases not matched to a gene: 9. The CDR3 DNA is TGTGCCAGCAGCGTTGGTTTTAGCGGGGGCACCGGGGAGCTGTTTTTT. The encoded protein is CASSVGFSGGTGELFF.

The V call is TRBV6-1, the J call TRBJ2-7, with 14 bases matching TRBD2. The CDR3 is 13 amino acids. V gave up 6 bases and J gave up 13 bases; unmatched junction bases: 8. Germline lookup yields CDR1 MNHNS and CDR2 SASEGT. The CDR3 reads CASSLGTSGSRYF. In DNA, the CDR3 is TGTGCCAGCAGCCTCGGGACTAGCGGGAGTAGATACTTC.

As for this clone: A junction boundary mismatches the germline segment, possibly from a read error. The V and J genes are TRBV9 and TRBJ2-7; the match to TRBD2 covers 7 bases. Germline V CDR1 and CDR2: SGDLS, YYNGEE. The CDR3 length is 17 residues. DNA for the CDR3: TGTGCCAGCAGCGTCGGGGTCGGGACTAAATCCTCCGACGAGCAGTACTTC. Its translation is CASSVGVGTKSSDEQYF. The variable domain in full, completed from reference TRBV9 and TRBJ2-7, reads DSGVTQTPKHLITATGQRVTLRCSPRSGDLSVYWYQQSLDQGLQFLIQYYNGEERAKGNILERFSAQQFPDLHSELNLSSLELGDSALYFCASSVGVGTKSSDEQYFGPGTRLTVT.

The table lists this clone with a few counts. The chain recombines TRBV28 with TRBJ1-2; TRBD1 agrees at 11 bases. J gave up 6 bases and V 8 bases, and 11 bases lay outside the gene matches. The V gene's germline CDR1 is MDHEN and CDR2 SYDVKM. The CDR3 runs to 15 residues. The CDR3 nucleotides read TGTGCCAGCTGGGCCTCCGGACAGGGGGCGGATGGCTACACCTTC. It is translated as CASWASGQGADGYTF.